The 14 T cell receptor beta chains given below trace back to one sample, sequenced in a study of T-cell reconstitution after alpha-beta-depleted transplantation in children. Preparing the TCRbeta library involved the use of unique molecular identifiers. Each CDR3 protein gets one entry after TCRdb re-called the PCR reads with MiXCR. The sample lists approximately 1,000,000 distinct CDR3 sequences; roughly 31% were seen once. Material: PBMCs, mostly from graft donor cells, obtained 360 days after TCRalphabeta/CD19-depleted stem cell transplant. The receptors were gathered from a boy under three years old who had a stem cell transplant for SCID, so the T cells may come from the graft donor.

The table lists this clonotype with a few counts. The V and J genes are TRBV7-2 and TRBJ2-3; D possibly corresponds to TRBD2 (5 bases). The CDR3 consists of 14 residues. Per germline, CDR1 SGHTA and CDR2 FQGNSA. V lost 4 bases, J lost 5 bases, and 13 bases lay in between. In DNA form, the CDR3 reads TGTGCCAGCAGCTCGCCCGTCCGGGGAGATACGCAGTATTTT. Translation gives CASSSPVRGDTQYF.

The genes are TRBV6-1 and TRBJ2-2; D gene uncertain. Trimming left V 7 bases short and J 7 bases short, with 13 bases between. The germline CDR1 and CDR2 sequences are MNHNS and SASEGT. The CDR3 has 13 amino acids. The CDR3 nucleotides are TGTGCCAGCACCCGGTCCGAAGGCGGGGAGCTGTTTTTT. This translates into CASTRSEGGELFF.

This clonotype was counted only a few times. The chain recombines TRBV12-3 or TRBV12-4 with TRBJ2-2; D perhaps matches TRBD1 (5 bases). Trimming removed 2 bases at V and 7 bases at J, with 11 bases between. The CDR3 runs 14 residues. The CDR3 nucleotides are TGTGCCAGCAGTTTACAGGGATTCGGCGGGGAGCTGTTTTTT. As protein: CASSLQGFGGELFF.

This clonotype was detected only a few times. V is TRBV20-1 and J is TRBJ1-6; D is undetermined. Germline values: CDR1 DFQATT, CDR2 SNEGSKA (reference sequence). V lost 3 bases and J lost 8, with 11 bases in between. CDR3 size: 13 residues. The CDR3 reads CSARGNNHSPLHF. As DNA, the CDR3 is TGCAGTGCTAGGGGCAATAACCATTCACCCCTCCACTTT.

The V gene is TRBV12-3 or TRBV12-4, the J gene TRBJ1-5; D remains unclear. V lost 5 bases and J lost 3, with 8 bases in between. The CDR3 runs 13 residues. CDR3 in amino acids: CASSIRYNQPQHF. The CDR3 region has the DNA TGTGCCAGCAGTATTAGGTACAATCAGCCCCAGCATTTT.

The V gene is TRBV20-1, the J gene TRBJ2-4, with D perhaps TRBD1 (6 bases). Germline CDR1 is DFQATT and CDR2 is SNEGSKA (reference sequence). V lost 6 bases, J lost 0 bases, and 18 bases lay in between. The CDR3 is 16 amino acids. The CDR3 DNA follows: TGCAGTGCACCTGGACAGTTTGTCTTAGCCAAAAACATTCAGTACTTC. It translates to CSAPGQFVLAKNIQYF.

J is TRBJ2-3 and V is TRBV7-2; D ambiguous. V was clipped by 1 base and J by 5 bases, with 16 bases between them. CDR1 and CDR2 from the germline V gene are SGHTA and FQGNSA. There are 16 residues in the CDR3. CDR3 region: CASSLGGLMGRDTQYF. The CDR3 DNA is TGTGCCAGCAGCTTAGGTGGCCTAATGGGAAGAGATACGCAGTATTTT.

The V gene is TRBV28, the J gene TRBJ2-1; 11 nucleotides line up with TRBD1. CDR3 size: 15 residues. Germline values: CDR1 MDHEN, CDR2 SYDVKM. The V and J ends lost 3 bases and 7 bases, in that order; junction bases with no gene match: 5. As DNA, the CDR3 is TGTGCCAGCAGTTTGCCGGACAGGGGGCATAATGAGCAGTTCTTC. Translating gives CASSLPDRGHNEQFF.

The chain carries TRBV20-1 and TRBJ2-1; 9 bases agree with TRBD1. The germline gives CDR1 DFQATT, CDR2 SNEGSKA (reference sequence). J was trimmed by 11 bases and V by 3 bases; bases with no gene match: 17. CDR3 length equals 16 residues. CDR3 loop: CSASFSRTGARAQQFF. The CDR3 nucleotides are TGCAGTGCTAGCTTTTCACGGACAGGGGCCAGGGCCCAGCAGTTCTTC.

V gene TRBV6-5 combines with J gene TRBJ2-5; no clear D gene. V was cut by 1 base and J by 1 base, with 7 bases left in between. The CDR3 covers 14 residues. CDR1 is MNHEY and CDR2 is SVGAGI in the germline V gene. The CDR3 here is CASSYFHPQETQYF. The CDR3 DNA reads as TGTGCCAGCAGTTACTTTCACCCCCAAGAGACCCAGTACTTC.

The chain links TRBV4-1 to TRBJ1-2; tentative D call: TRBD1 (6 bases). V lost 7 bases and J lost 8, with 23 bases in between. The V gene's germline CDR1 is MGHRA and CDR2 YSYEKL. The CDR3 totals 15 residues. The CDR3 is CASKRAGQQNGGYTF. CDR3 in DNA: TGCGCCAGCAAAAGAGCCGGACAGCAGAACGGGGGCTACACCTTC.

This clonotype was seen many times. The chain joins TRBV12-3 or TRBV12-4 to TRBJ2-3; 8 nucleotides align to TRBD2. This CDR3 has 15 residues. Trimming took 6 bases from V and 1 from J; bases not matched to a gene: 6. CDR3 amino acids: CASSLRTSRTDTQYF. CDR3 DNA: TGTGCCAGCAGCCTAAGGACTAGCCGCACAGATACGCAGTATTTT.

The J gene is TRBJ2-5, the V gene TRBV12-3 or TRBV12-4; TRBD2 aligns across 12 bases. The CDR3 spans 15 residues. After removal of 6 bases from V and 3 bases from J, the junction contained 5 bases not matched to a gene. The CDR3 bases are TGTGCCAGCAGCAAAACTAGCGGGGGGAAAGAGACCCAGTACTTC. Translated: CASSKTSGGKETQYF.

This clonotype was found a few times. V gene TRBV15 combines with J gene TRBJ1-6, with TRBD1 as a possible D gene (5 bases). Looked up from germline, CDR1 is LNHNV and CDR2 is YYDKDF (reference sequence). CDR3 length: 15 residues. The V end lost 3 bases, the J end lost 7 bases, and 13 bases lay between the germline ends. The DNA of the CDR3 is TGTGCCACCAGCAGTCCGGGACGTCGAAATTCACCCCTCCACTTT. Its translation: CATSSPGRRNSPLHF.